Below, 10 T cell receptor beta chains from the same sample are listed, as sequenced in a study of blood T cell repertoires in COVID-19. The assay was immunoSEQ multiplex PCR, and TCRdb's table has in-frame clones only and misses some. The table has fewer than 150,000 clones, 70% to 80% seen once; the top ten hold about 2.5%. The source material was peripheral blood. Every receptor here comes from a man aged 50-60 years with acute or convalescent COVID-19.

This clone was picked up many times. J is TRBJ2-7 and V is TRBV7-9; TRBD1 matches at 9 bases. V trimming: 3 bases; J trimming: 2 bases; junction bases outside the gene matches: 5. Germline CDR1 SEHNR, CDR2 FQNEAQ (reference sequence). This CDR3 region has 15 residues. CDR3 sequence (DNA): TGTGCCAGCAGCTTTCACAGGGGGCCAGCCTACGAGCAGTACTTC. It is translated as CASSFHRGPAYEQYF.

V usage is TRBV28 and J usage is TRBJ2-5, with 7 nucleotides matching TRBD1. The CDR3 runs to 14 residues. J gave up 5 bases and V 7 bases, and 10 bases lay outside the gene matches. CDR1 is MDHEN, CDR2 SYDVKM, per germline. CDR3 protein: CASKMRGPGETQYF. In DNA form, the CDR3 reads TGTGCCAGCAAGATGAGGGGGCCCGGTGAGACCCAGTACTTC.

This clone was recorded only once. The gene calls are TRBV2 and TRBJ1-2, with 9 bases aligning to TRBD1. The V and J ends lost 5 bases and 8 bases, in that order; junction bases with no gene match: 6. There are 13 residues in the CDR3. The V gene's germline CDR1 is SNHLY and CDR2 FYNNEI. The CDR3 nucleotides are TGTGCCAGCAGTACCACAGGGGGCGGAGGCTACACCTTC. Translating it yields CASSTTGGGGYTF. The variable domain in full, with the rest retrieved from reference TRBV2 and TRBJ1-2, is EPEVTQTPSHQVTQMGQEVILRCVPISNHLYFYWYRQILGQKVEFLVSFYNNEISEKSEIFDDQFSVERPDGSNFTLKIRSTKLEDSAMYFCASSTTGGGGYTFGSGTRLTVV.

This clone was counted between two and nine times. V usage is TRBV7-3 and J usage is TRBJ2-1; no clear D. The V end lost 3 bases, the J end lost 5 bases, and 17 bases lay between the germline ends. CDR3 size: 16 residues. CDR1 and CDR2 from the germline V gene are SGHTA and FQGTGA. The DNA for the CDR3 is TGTGCCAGCAGCTTCGGTAGAACCAAAATAGACAATGAGCAGTTCTTC. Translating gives CASSFGRTKIDNEQFF.

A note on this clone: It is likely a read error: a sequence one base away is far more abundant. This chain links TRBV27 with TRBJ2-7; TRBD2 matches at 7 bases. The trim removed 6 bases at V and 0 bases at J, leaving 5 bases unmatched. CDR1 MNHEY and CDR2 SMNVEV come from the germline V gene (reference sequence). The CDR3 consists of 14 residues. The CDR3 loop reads CASSPGGSSYEQYF. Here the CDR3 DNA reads TGTGCCAGCAGCCCGGGAGGCAGCTCCTACGAGCAGTACTTC.

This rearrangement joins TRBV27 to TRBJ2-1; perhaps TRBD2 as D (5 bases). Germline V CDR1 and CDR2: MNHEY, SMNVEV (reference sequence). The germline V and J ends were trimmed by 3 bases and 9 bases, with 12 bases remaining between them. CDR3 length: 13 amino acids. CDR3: CASSFPSGSEQFF. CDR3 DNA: TGTGCCAGCAGTTTCCCTTCGGGGAGTGAGCAGTTCTTC.

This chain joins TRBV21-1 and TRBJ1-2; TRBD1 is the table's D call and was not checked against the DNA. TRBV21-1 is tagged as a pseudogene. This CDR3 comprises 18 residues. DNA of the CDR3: TGTGCCAGCAGCAAAGATCAGGCAGGGCACTCCAATAACTATGGCTACACCTTC. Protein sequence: CASSKDQAGHSNNYGYTF.

Written as DNA, the CDR3 is TGTGCCAGCTCAACGGACAACTCCTACGAGCAGTACTTC. Its translation: CASSTDNSYEQYF. The chain uses TRBV18 and TRBJ2-7; maybe TRBD1 (5 bases). This CDR3 has 13 residues. V was shortened by 5 bases and J by 0 bases, with 8 bases between the two germline ends. Germline CDR1 and CDR2: KGHSH and LQKENI.

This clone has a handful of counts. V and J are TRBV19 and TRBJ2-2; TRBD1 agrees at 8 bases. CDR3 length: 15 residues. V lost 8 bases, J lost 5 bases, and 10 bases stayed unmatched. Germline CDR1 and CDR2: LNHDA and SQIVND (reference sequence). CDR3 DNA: TGTGCCAGTCATCTGAGGACAGGGCGGACCGGGGAGCTGTTTTTT. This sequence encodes CASHLRTGRTGELFF.

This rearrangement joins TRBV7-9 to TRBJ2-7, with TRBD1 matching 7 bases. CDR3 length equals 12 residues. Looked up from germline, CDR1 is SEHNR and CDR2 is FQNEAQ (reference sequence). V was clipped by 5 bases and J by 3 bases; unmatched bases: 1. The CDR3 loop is CASSQGDYEQYF. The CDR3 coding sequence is TGTGCCAGCAGCCAGGGGGACTACGAGCAGTACTTC.